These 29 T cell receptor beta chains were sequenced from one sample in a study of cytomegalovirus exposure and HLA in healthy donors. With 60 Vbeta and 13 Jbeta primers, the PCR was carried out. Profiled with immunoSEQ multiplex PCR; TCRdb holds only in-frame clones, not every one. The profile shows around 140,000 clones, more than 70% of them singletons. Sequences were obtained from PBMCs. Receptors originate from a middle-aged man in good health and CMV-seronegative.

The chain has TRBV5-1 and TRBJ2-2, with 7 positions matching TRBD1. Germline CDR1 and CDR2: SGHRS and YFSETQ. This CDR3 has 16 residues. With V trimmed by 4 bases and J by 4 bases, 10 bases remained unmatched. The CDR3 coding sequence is TGCGCCAGCAGCACGACTACAGGGGTGCCCACCGGGGAGCTGTTTTTT. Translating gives CASSTTTGVPTGELFF.

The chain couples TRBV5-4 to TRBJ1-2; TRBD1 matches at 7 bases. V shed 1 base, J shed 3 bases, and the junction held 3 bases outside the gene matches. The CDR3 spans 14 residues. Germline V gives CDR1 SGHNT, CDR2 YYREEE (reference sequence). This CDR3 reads CASSLSGTDYGYTF. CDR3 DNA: TGTGCCAGCAGCTTGTCCGGGACAGACTATGGCTACACCTTC.

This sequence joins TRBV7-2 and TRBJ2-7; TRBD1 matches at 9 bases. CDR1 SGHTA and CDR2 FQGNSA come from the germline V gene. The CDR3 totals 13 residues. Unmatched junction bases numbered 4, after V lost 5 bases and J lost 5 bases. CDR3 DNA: TGTGCCAGCAGCCGGACAGGGGTTGACGAGCAGTACTTC. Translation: CASSRTGVDEQYF.

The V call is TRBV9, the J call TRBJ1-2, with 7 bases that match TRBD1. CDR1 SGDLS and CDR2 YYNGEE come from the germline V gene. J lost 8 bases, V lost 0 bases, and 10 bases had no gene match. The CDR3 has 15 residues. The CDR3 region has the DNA TGTGCCAGCAGCGTAGACGGGAAGGGGGCGCGAGGCTACACCTTC. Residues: CASSVDGKGARGYTF. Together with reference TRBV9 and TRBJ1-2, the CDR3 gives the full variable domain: DSGVTQTPKHLITATGQRVTLRCSPRSGDLSVYWYQQSLDQGLQFLIQYYNGEERAKGNILERFSAQQFPDLHSELNLSSLELGDSALYFCASSVDGKGARGYTFGSGTRLTVV.

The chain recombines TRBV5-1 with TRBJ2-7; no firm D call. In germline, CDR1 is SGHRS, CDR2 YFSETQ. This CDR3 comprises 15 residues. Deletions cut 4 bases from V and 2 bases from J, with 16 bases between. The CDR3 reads CASSLVLGSPYEQYF. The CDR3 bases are TGCGCCAGCAGCCTTGTCCTCGGGTCTCCCTACGAGCAGTACTTC. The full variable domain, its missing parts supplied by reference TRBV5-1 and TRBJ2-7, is KAGVTQTPRYLIKTRGQQVTLSCSPISGHRSVSWYQQTPGQGLQFLFEYFSETQRNKGNFPGRFSGRQFSNSRSEMNVSTLELGDSALYLCASSLVLGSPYEQYFGPGTRLTVT.

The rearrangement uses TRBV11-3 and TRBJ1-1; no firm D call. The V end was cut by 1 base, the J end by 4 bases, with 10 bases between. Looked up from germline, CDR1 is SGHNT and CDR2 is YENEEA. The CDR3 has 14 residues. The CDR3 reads CASSLGASGTEAFF. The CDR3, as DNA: TGTGCCAGCAGCTTAGGGGCTAGCGGCACTGAAGCTTTCTTT.

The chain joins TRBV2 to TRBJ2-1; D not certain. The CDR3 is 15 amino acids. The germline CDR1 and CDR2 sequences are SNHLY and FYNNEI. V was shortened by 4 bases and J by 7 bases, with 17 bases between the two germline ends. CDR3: CASSVEQPEYNEQFF. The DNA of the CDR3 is TGTGCCAGCAGTGTAGAACAGCCGGAATATAATGAGCAGTTCTTC.

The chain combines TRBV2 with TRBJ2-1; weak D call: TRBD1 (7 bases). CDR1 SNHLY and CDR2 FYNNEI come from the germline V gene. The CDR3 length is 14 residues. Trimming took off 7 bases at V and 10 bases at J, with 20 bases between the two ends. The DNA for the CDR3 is TGTGCCAGCATTGCGGGACAGACTAGAGGGGAGCAGTTCTTC. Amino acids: CASIAGQTRGEQFF.

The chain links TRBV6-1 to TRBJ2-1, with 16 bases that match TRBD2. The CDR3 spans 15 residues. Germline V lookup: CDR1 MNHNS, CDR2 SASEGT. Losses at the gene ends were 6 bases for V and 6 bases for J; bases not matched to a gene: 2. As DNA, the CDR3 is TGTGCCAGCAGGGGACTAGCGGGGGGGCGCAATGAGCAGTTCTTC. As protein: CASRGLAGGRNEQFF.

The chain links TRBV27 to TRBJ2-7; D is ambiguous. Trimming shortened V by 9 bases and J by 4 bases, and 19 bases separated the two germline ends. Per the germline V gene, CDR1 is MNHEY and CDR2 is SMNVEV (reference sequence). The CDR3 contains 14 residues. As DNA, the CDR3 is TGTGCCAGTAGCAAAGAGAAGGCGGCATACGAGCAGTACTTC. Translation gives CASSKEKAAYEQYF.

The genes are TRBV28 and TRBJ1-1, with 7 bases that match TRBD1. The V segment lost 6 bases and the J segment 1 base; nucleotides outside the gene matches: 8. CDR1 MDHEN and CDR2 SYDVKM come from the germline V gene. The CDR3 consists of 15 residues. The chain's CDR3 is CASSVSRTGNTEAFF. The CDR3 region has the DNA TGTGCCAGCAGCGTATCCCGGACAGGGAACACTGAAGCTTTCTTT. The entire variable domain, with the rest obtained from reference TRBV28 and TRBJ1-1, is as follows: DVKVTQSSRYLVKRTGEKVFLECVQDMDHENMFWYRQDPGLGLRLIYFSYDVKMKEKGDIPEGYSVSREKKERFSLILESASTNQTSMYLCASSVSRTGNTEAFFGQGTRLTVV.

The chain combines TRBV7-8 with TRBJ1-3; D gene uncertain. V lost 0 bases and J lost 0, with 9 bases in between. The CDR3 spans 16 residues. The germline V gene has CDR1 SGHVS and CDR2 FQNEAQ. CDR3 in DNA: TGTGCCAGCAGCTTAGCGGTAGGGAGCTCTGGAAACACCATATATTTT. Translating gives CASSLAVGSSGNTIYF.

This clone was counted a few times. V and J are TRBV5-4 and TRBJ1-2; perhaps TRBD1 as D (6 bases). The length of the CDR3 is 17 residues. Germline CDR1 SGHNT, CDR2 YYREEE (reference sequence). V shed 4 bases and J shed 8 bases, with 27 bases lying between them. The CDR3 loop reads CASSPPGLQGPASGYTF. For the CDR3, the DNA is TGTGCCAGCAGCCCTCCGGGACTACAGGGACCAGCGAGCGGCTACACCTTC.

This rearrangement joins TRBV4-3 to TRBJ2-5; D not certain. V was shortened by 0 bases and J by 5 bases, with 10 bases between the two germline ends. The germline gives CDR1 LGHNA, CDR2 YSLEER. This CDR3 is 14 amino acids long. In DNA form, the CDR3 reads TGCGCCAGCAGCCAAGATCTAGGAAGGGAGACCCAGTACTTC. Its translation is CASSQDLGRETQYF.

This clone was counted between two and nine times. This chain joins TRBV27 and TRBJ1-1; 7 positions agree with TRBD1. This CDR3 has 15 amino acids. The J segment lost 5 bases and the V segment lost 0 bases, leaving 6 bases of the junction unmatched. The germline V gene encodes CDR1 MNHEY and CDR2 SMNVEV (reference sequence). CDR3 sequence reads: CASSLSRQGLTEAFF. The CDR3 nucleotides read TGTGCCAGCAGTTTATCGAGACAGGGTTTGACTGAAGCTTTCTTT.

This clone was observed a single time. The DNA for the CDR3 is TGTGCCAGCAGTCCCAGGGGGCGTGCCACTGAAGCTTTCTTT. Translating it yields CASSPRGRATEAFF. This chain links TRBV2 with TRBJ1-1; 8 bases line up with TRBD1. V shed 5 bases, J shed 4 bases, and the junction held 6 bases outside the gene matches. Germline CDR1 and CDR2: SNHLY and FYNNEI. CDR3 length: 14 residues.

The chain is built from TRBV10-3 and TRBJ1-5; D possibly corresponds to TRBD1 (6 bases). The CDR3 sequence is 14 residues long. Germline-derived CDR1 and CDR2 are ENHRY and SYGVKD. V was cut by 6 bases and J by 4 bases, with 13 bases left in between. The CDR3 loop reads CAISASDRNQPQHF. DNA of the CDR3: TGTGCCATCAGCGCATCCGACAGGAATCAGCCCCAGCATTTT.

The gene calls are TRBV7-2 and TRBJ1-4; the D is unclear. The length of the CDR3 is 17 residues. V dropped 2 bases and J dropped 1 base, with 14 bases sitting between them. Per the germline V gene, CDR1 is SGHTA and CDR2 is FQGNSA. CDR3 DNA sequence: TGTGCCAGCAGCTTAAGAGACCTCAGGTTAACTAATGAAAAACTGTTTTTT. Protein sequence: CASSLRDLRLTNEKLFF. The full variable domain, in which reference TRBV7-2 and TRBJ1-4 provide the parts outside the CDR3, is GAGVSQSPSNKVTEKGKDVELRCDPISGHTALYWYRQSLGQGLEFLIYFQGNSAPDKSGLPSDRFSAERTGGSVSTLTIQRTQQEDSAVYLCASSLRDLRLTNEKLFFGSGTQLSVL.

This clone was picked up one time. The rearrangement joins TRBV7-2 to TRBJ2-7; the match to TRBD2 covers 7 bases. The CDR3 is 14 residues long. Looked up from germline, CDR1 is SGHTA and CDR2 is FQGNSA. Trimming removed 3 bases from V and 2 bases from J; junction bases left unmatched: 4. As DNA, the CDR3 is TGTGCCAGCAGCTTCGGGGGGACCGCCTACGAGCAGTACTTC. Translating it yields CASSFGGTAYEQYF.

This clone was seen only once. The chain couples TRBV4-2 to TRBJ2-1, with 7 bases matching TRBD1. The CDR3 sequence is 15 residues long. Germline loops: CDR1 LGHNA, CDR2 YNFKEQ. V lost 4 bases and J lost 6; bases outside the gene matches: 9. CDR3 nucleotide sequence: TGTGCCAGCAGCCGCTCGGGACAGTACGGCAATGAGCAGTTCTTC. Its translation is CASSRSGQYGNEQFF.

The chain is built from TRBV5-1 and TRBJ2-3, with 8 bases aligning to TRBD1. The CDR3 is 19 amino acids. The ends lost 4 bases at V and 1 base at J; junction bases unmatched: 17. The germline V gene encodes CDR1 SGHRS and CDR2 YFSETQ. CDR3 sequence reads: CASSAGISGGFPGTDTQYF. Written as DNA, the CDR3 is TGCGCCAGCAGCGCGGGAATATCAGGGGGCTTCCCCGGCACAGATACGCAGTATTTT.

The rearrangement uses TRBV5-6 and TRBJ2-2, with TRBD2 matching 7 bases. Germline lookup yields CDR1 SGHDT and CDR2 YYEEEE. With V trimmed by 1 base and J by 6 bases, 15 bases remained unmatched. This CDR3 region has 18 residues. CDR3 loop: CASSLPHGPGGGSGELFF. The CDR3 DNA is TGTGCCAGCAGCTTGCCCCACGGGCCGGGCGGGGGATCCGGGGAGCTGTTTTTT.

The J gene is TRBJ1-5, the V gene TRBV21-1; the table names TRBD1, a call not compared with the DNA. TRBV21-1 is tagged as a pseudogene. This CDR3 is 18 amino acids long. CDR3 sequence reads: CANPTADYRAASNQPQHF. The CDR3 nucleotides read TGTGCCAATCCTACAGCCGATTACAGGGCGGCGAGCAATCAGCCCCAGCATTTT.

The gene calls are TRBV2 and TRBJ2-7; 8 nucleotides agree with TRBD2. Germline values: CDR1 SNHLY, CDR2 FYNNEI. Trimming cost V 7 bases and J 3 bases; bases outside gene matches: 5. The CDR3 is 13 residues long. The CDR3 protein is CASTGGVDYEQYF. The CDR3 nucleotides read TGTGCCAGCACCGGGGGGGTTGACTACGAGCAGTACTTC.

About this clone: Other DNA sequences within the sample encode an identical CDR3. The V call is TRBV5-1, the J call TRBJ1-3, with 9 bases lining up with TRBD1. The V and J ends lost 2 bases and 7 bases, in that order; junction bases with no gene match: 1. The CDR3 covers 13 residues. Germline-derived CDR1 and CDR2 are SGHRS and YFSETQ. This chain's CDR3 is CASSLGQGNTIYF. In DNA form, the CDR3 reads TGCGCCAGCAGCTTAGGACAGGGGAACACCATATATTTT.

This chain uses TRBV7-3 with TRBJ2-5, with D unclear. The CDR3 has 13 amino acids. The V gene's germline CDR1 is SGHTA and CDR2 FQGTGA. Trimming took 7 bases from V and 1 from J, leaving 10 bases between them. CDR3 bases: TGTGCCAGCACCTTCCAGGCCCAAGAGACCCAGTACTTC. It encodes CASTFQAQETQYF.

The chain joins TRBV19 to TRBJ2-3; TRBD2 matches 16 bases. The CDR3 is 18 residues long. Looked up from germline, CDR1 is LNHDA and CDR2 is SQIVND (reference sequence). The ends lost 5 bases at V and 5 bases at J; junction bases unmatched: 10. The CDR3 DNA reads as TGTGCCAGTAGTTCCCCCCCGGGACTAGCGGGGGGGGGAGATACGCAGTATTTT. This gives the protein CASSSPPGLAGGGDTQYF.

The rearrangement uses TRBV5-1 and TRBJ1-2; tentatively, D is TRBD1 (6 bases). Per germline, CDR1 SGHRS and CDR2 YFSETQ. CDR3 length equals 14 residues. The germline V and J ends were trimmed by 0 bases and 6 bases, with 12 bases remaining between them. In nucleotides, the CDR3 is TGCGCCAGCAGCTTGGGGGCCCCAGGGGATGGCTACACCTTC. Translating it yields CASSLGAPGDGYTF.

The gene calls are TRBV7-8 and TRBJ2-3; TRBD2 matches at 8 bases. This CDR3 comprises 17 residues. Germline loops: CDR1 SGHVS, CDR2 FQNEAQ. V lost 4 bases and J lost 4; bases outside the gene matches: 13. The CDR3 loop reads CASSWSPGLVYADTQYF. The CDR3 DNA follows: TGTGCCAGCAGCTGGTCGCCGGGACTAGTTTATGCAGATACGCAGTATTTT.